This T cell receptor (beta chain) is drawn from a study of Ad26.COV2.S vaccination and SARS-CoV-2 variants. Trimming stripped 10 bases from V and 3 bases from J, with 18 bases between. This CDR3 is built from 14 residues. CDR1 is KGHSH, CDR2 LQKENI, per germline. Treatment of the sample: around 19 received Ad26.COV2.S at low or high dose, single or two shots; several received placebo; per-sample allocation not given. Day 63 after the first vaccine or placebo injection was the time point for sampling. Spike of the Wuhan-strain SARS-CoV-2 was expressed by an Ad26 vector, which formed the vaccine. Generated by immunoSEQ multiplex PCR, the TCRdb table keeps only in-frame clones and is missing some. Of roughly 700,000 clones in the sample, roughly 90% were seen once.

The TCR sequence derives from a person aged 18-65 years who received the Ad26.COV2.S COVID-19 vaccine or a placebo. The V call is TRBV18, the J call TRBJ1-2; D may be TRBD1 (5 bases). The starting material was peripheral blood, obtained in a trial of Ad26.COV2.S vaccine versus placebo. CDR3 loop: CATTKGREDYGYTF. The CDR3 DNA sequence: TGTGCCACCACAAAAGGCAGGGAGGACTATGGCTACACCTTC.